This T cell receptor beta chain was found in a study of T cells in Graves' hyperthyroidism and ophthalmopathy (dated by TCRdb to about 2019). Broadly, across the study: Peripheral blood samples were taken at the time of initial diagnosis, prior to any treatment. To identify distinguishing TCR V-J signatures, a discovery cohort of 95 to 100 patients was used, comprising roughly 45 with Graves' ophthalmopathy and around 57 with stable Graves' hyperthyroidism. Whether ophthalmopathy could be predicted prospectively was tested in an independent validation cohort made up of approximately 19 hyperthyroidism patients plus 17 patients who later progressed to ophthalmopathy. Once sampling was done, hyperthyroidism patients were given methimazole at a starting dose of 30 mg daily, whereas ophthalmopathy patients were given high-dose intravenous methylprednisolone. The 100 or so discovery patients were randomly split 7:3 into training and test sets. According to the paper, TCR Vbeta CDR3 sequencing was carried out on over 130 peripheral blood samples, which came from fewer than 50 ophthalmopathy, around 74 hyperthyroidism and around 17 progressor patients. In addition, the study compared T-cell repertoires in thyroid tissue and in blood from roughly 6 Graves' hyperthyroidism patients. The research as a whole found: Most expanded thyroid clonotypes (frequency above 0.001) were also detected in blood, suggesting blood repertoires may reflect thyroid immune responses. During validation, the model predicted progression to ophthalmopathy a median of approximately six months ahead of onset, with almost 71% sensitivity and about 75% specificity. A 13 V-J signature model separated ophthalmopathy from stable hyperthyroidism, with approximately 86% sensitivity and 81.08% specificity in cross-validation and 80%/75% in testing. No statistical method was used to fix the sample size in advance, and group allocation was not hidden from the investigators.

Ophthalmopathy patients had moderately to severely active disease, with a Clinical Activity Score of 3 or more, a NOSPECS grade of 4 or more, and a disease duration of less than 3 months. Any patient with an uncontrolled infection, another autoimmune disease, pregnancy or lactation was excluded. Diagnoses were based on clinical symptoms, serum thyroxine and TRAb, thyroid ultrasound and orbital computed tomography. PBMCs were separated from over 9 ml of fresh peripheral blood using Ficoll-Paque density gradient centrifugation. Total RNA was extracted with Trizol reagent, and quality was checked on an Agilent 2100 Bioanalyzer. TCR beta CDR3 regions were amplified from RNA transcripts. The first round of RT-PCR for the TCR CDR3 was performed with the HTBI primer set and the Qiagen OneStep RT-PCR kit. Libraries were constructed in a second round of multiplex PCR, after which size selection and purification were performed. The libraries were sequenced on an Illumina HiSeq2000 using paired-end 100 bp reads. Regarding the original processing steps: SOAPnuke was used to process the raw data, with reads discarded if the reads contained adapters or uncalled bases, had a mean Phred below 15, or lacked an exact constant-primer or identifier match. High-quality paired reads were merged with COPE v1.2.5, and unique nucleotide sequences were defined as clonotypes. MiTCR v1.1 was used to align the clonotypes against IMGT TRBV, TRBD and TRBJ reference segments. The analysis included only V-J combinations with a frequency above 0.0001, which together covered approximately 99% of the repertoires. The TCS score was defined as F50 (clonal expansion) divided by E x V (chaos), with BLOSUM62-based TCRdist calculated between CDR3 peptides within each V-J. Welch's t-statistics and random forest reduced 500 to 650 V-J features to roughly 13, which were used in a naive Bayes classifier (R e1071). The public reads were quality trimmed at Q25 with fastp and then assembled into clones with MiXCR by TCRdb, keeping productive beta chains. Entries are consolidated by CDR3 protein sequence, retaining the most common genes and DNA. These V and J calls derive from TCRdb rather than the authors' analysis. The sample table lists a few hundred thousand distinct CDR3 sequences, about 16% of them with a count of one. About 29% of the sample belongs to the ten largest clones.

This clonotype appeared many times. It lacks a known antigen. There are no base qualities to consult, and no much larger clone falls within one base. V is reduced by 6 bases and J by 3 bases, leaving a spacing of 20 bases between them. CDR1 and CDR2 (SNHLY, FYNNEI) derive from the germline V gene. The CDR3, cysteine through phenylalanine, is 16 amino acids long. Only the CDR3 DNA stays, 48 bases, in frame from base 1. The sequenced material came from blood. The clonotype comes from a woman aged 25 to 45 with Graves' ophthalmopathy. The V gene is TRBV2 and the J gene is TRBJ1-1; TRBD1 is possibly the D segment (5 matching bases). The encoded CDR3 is CASRHTRQGGDTEAFF. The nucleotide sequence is TGTGCCAGCAGACACACGCGGCAGGGCGGGGACACTGAAGCTTTCTTT.